This TCR beta chain was found in a study of CD8+ T cells in alopecia areata. Across the study: The percentage of affected scalp area served as the score of severity for treated patients. Overall study findings and caveats: Normal scalp showed lower clonality than lesional scalp, especially alopecia totalis/universalis.

This clone was detected once. The antigen is not known. Treatment described: oral pan-JAK inhibitor, 5-10 mg twice daily. Peripheral blood and lesional scalp punch biopsies came from alopecia areata patients. Trimming cost V 2 bases and J 5 bases, with 14 bases left between them. CDR3 length: 15 amino acids. CDR1 and CDR2 (germline): SGHNT, YYREEE (reference sequence). Following extraction, RNA underwent reverse transcription to cDNA, which served as the sequencing template. The data were produced by immunoSEQ multiplex PCR, yet TCRdb's version contains in-frame clones alone and is incomplete. The sample includes roughly 120,000 clones, 56% of them seen just once.

The sample was CD4+ T cells sorted from blood, taken at week 24, from a patient treated with tofacitinib. The chain has TRBV5-4 and TRBJ2-1, with D maybe TRBD1 (7 bases). The receptor's source is a human donor with alopecia areata. CDR3 nucleotide sequence: TGTGCCAGCAGCTTACGACAGGGCGGGGACAATGAGCAGTTCTTC. Its translation: CASSLRQGGDNEQFF.